These T cell receptor beta chains were read from a single sample in a study of identical twins. TCRdb used MiXCR to reprocess the 5' RACE reads, holding one entry per CDR3 protein. The profile shows about 340,000 distinct CDR3 sequences, approximately 13% of them singletons. These data were likewise used in another study, on yellow fever vaccine responses in identical twins.

Material: CD8+ T cells sorted from blood. The receptors derive from a woman between 18 and 29 years old in good health. The CDR3 runs from the conserved cysteine through the conserved F or W. The D gene is left open where the match is weak. Only some rows state a clone size, as once, few, many or a class for expanded clones.

clone_size d_call j_call v_call cdr3_aa cdr3_nt
few . TRBJ2-4 TRBV23-1 CASAQWGKNIQYF TGCGCCAGTGCACAGTGGGGCAAAAACATTCAGTACTTC
few . TRBJ2-4 TRBV7-9 CASSSNLVLAKNIQYF TGTGCCAGCAGCTCAAACCTTGTACTAGCCAAAAACATTCAGTACTTC
many . TRBJ2-3 TRBV7-8 CASSSADSSTDTQYF TGTGCCAGCAGCTCGGCCGACTCTAGCACAGATACGCAGTATTTT
. . TRBJ2-4 TRBV27 CASSLDFTGRAKNIQYF TGTGCCAGCAGTTTAGATTTTACAGGGAGAGCCAAAAACATTCAGTACTTC
. . TRBJ2-1 TRBV27 CASIVEEGPLANEQFF TGTGCCAGCATCGTGGAAGAAGGGCCCCTTGCAAATGAGCAGTTCTTC
few . TRBJ2-7 TRBV7-8 CASSQLGALITSYEQYF TGTGCCAGCAGCCAACTGGGGGCTCTTATTACCTCCTACGAGCAGTACTTC
few . TRBJ2-1 TRBV28 CASSWTVYNEQFF TGTGCCAGCAGTTGGACAGTCTACAATGAGCAGTTCTTC
many TRBD2 TRBJ2-7 TRBV29-1 CSVGQTSGRLEQYF TGCAGCGTTGGACAGACTAGCGGGAGACTCGAGCAGTACTTC
few TRBD1 TRBJ2-3 TRBV3-1 CASSPRDSSASTDTQYF TGTGCCAGCAGCCCCCGGGACAGCTCGGCTAGCACAGATACGCAGTATTTT
few . TRBJ2-1 TRBV7-6 CASSRTTSSYNEQFF TGTGCCAGCAGCCGGACAACCAGCTCCTACAATGAGCAGTTCTTC
. . TRBJ2-2 TRBV5-1 CASSWGDAFDPGELFF TGCGCCAGCAGCTGGGGGGACGCCTTCGACCCCGGGGAGCTGTTTTTT
many . TRBJ1-6 TRBV12-3/TRBV12-4 CASSLGQGNSPLHF TGTGCCAGCAGTTTAGGGCAGGGTAATTCACCCCTCCACTTT
few TRBD2 TRBJ2-7 TRBV4-1 CASSQARRGSDEQYF TGCGCCAGCAGCCAGGCGCGGCGCGGGAGCGACGAGCAGTACTTC
. . TRBJ2-3 TRBV4-1 CASSQTYLVATDTQYF TGCGCCAGCAGCCAGACTTACCTAGTAGCGACAGATACGCAGTATTTT
. TRBD1 TRBJ1-1 TRBV20-1 CSALDRVKTEAFF TGCAGTGCACTAGACAGGGTGAAGACTGAAGCTTTCTTT
. TRBD2 TRBJ2-5 TRBV6-1 CASGEGLAGRETQYF TGTGCCAGCGGAGAAGGACTAGCGGGAAGAGAGACCCAGTACTTC
. TRBD2 TRBJ2-2 TRBV27 CASSLPGLAGGPIGELFF TGTGCCAGCAGTTTACCCGGACTAGCGGGGGGGCCGATCGGGGAGCTGTTTTTT
many TRBD2 TRBJ2-1 TRBV7-2 CASSGQSGTSALEQFF TGTGCCAGCAGCGGACAGTCCGGGACTAGCGCCCTTGAGCAGTTCTTC